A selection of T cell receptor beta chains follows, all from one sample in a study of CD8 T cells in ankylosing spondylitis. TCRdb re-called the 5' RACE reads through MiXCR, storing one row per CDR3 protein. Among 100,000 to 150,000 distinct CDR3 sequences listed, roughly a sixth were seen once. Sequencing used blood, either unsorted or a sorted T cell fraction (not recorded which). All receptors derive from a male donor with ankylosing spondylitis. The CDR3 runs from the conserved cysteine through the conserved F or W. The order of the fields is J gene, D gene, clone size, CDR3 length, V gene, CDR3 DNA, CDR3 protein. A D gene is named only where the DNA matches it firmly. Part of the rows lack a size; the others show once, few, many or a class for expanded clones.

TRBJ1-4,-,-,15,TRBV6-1,TGTGCCAGCAGCCCGACGAGGGTCGCTAGTGAAAAACTGTTTTTT,CASSPTRVASEKLFF
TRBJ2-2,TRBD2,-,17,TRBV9,TGTGCCAGCAGCGTAGCTTATGAGCGGGAGGGCCTCGGGGAGCTGTTTTTT,CASSVAYEREGLGELFF
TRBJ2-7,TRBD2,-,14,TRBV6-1,TGTGCCAGCAGTCTAGCGGGAGACTCATACGAGCAGTACTTC,CASSLAGDSYEQYF
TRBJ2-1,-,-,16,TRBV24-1,TGTGCCACCAGTGACCCCGTGGCAGCAACACAGAATGAGCAGTTCTTC,CATSDPVAATQNEQFF
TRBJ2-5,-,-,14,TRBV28,TGTGCCAGCAGTTTAATATCAGGGCAAGAGACCCAGTACTTC,CASSLISGQETQYF
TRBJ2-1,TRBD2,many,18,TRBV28,TGTGCCAGCAGTCCGAACTTAGCGGGAGAAGACCTCTACAATGAGCAGTTCTTC,CASSPNLAGEDLYNEQFF
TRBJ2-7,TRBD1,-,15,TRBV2,TGTGCCAACCTCCAACCGGGACAGGGATCCTACGAGCAGTACTTC,CANLQPGQGSYEQYF
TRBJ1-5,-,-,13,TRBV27,TGTGCCAGCAGTCCTCGGGGCAATCAGCCCCAGCATTTT,CASSPRGNQPQHF
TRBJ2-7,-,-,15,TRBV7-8,TGTGCCAGCAGCTTAGGAGTGTCATTGGGCTACGAGCAGTACTTC,CASSLGVSLGYEQYF
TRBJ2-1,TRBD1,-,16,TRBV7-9,TGTGCCAGCAGCTATAGGACAGGGGGCTTATACAATGAGCAGTTCTTC,CASSYRTGGLYNEQFF
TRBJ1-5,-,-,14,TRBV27,TGTGCCAGCAGTCCCCGGACGTGGGGCCAGCCCCAGCATTTT,CASSPRTWGQPQHF
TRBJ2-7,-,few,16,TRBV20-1,TGCAGTGCTAGAAGTTTGGGCTTCCTGAGCTCCTACGAGCAGTACTTC,CSARSLGFLSSYEQYF
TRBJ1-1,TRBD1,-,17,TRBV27,TGTGCCAGCAGTTTTTTAGGGACAGGGCTTGGGAACACTGAAGCTTTCTTT,CASSFLGTGLGNTEAFF
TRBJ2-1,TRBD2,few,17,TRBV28,TGTGCCAGCAGCTCGGGACTAGCGGGAGAAGTTGGTCATGAGCAGTTCTTC,CASSSGLAGEVGHEQFF
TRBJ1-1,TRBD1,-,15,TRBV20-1,TGCAGTGCTAGAGCGGGGACAGGGACGAACACTGAAGCTTTCTTT,CSARAGTGTNTEAFF
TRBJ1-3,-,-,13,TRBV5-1,TGCGCCAGCAGCGGAAACTCTGGAAACACCATATATTTT,CASSGNSGNTIYF
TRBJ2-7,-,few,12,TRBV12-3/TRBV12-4,TGTGCCAGCAGTTTAGCGGCCTACGAGCAGTACTTC,CASSLAAYEQYF
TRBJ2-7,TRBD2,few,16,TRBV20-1,TGCAGTGCTAGAGATAGGGAGCGGGAGGGGTTCTACGAGCAGTACTTC,CSARDREREGFYEQYF
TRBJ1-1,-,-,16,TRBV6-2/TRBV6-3,TGTGCCAGCAGCTCAGTGCCCGGGACGCTCATCACTGAAGCTTTCTTT,CASSSVPGTLITEAFF
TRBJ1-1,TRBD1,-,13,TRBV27,TGTGCCAGCGGCGGACAGGGGGGAGCTGAAGCTTTCTTT,CASGGQGGAEAFF
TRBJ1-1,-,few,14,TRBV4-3,TGCGCCAGCAGCCCCCAAAGATGGGACACTGAAGCTTTCTTT,CASSPQRWDTEAFF
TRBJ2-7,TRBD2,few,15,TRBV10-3,TGTGCCATCAGTCCCACTAGCGCAAGCTCCTACGAGCAGTACTTC,CAISPTSASSYEQYF
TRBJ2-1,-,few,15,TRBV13,TGTGCCAGCAGCCCCCGGGACCTCGGGGGCAATGAGCAGTTCTTC,CASSPRDLGGNEQFF
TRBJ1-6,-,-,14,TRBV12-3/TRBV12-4,TGTGCCAGCAGTTTGGCAGGTAGATCTTCACCCCTCCACTTT,CASSLAGRSSPLHF
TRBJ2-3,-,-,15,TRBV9,TGTGCCAGCAGCGACAGGGTCGCTAGCACAGATACGCAGTATTTT,CASSDRVASTDTQYF
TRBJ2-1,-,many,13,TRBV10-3,TGTGCCATCAGTGAAATGCAGGGCAGCGAGCAGTTCTTC,CAISEMQGSEQFF
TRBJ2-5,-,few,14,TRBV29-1,TGCAGCGGTTTGAGGGTAGGGACCCGGGAGACCCAGTACTTC,CSGLRVGTRETQYF
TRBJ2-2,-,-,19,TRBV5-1,TGCGCCAGCAGCTTGGCCGGGACTTCAACAGAGAAGAACACCGGGGAGCTGTTTTTT,CASSLAGTSTEKNTGELFF
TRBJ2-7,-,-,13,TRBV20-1,TGCAGTGCTAGACCTAGATCCTATTACGAGCAGTACTTC,CSARPRSYYEQYF
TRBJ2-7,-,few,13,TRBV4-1,TGCGCCAGCAGCCAAGATCAGAGATACGAGCAGTACTTC,CASSQDQRYEQYF
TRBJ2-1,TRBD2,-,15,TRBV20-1,TGCAGTGCTAGAGATAAGCGGGAGGAATTCCGGGAGCAGTTCTTC,CSARDKREEFREQFF
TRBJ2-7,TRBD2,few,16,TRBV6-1,TGTGCCAGCTCCGAGGGGCGACTAGCGGGGACCTACGAGCAGTACTTC,CASSEGRLAGTYEQYF
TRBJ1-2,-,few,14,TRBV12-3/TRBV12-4,TGTGCCAGCAGATCCGGGACGGACTACTATGGCTACACCTTC,CASRSGTDYYGYTF
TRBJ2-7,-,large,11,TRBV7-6,TGTGCCAGCAGCAGCGGACACGAGCAGTACTTC,CASSSGHEQYF
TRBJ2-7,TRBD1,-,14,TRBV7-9,TGTGCCAGCAGCTTGACAGGGGCCAAATACGAGCAGTACTTC,CASSLTGAKYEQYF
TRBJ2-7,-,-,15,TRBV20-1,TGCAGTGCCGCCGCGGCCGGGACGTTCTCCTACGAGCAGTACTTC,CSAAAAGTFSYEQYF
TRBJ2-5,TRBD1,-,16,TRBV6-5,TGTGCCAGCAGTTACATTGGGACAGGGCCGCAAGAGACCCAGTACTTC,CASSYIGTGPQETQYF
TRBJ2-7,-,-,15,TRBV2,-,CASSFSLDRGEEQYF
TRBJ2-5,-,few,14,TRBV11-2,TGTGCCAGCAGCCCTCGGGCTCTGAAAGAGACCCAGTACTTC,CASSPRALKETQYF
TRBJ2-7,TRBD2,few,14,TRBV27,TGTGCCAGCAGGAAACGACTAGCGGTCTACGAGCAGTACTTC,CASRKRLAVYEQYF
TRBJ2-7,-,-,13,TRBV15,TGTGCCACCAGCAGAGAGCCGGGGGACGAGCAGTACTTC,CATSREPGDEQYF
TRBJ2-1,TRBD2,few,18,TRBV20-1,TGCAGTGCTAGAGATCCGGTTACTAGCGGTAGCTCCTACAATGAGCAGTTCTTC,CSARDPVTSGSSYNEQFF
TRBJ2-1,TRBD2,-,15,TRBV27,TGTGCCAGCAGTCTAGGGACTAGCGGGATGGGTGAGCAGTTCTTC,CASSLGTSGMGEQFF
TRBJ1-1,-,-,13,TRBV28,TGTGCCAGCAGCCTGAACAGCAACACTGAAGCTTTCTTT,CASSLNSNTEAFF
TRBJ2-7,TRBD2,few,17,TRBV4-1,TGCGCCAGCAGCCTAGACGTGAGACTAGCGGGAGCGCAAGAGCAGTACTTC,CASSLDVRLAGAQEQYF
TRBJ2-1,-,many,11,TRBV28,TGTGCCAGCAGCCGGACCGTGGAGCAGTTCTTC,CASSRTVEQFF
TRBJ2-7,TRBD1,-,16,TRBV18,TGTGCCAGCTCACCACCATCTTGGACAGGGGAGGACGAGCAGTACTTC,CASSPPSWTGEDEQYF
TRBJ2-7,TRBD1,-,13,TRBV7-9,TGTGCCAGCAGCATGGACAGGGCCGACGAGCAGTACTTC,CASSMDRADEQYF
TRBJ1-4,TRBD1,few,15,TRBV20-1,TGCAGTGCTAGCGGGACAGTTGCAACTAATGAAAAACTGTTTTTT,CSASGTVATNEKLFF
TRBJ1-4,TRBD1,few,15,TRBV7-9,TGTGCCAGCAGCTTAGTGGTACAGGGGAATGAAAAACTGTTTTTT,CASSLVVQGNEKLFF
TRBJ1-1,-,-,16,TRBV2,TGTGCCAGCAGTGATCCACAAGGGACCATGAACACTGAAGCTTTCTTT,CASSDPQGTMNTEAFF
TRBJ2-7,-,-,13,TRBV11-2,TGTGCCAGCAGCTTGGTCCCCGGATGGGAGCAGTACTTC,CASSLVPGWEQYF
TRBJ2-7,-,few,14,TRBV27,TGTGCCAGCAGTACCGGTCCCGTTCCCCTCGAGCAGTACTTC,CASSTGPVPLEQYF
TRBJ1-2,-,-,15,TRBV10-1,TGCGCCAGCAGTGAGCAGGATCAAGACAACTATGGCTACACCTTC,CASSEQDQDNYGYTF
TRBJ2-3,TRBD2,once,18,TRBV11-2,TGTGCCAGCAGAACACGATCGGGTAGCGGGGTTAGCACAGATACGCAGTATTTT,CASRTRSGSGVSTDTQYF